The sample holds many counts of the clone carrying this T cell receptor (beta chain). Its antigen is unknown. The data belong to a study of T cells in Graves' hyperthyroidism and ophthalmopathy. Study outcomes and limitations: Most thyroid clonotypes that were expanded above 0.001 also turned up in blood.

Orbital computed tomography and thyroid ultrasound, together with serum TRAb and thyroxine and clinical symptoms, were used for diagnoses. Cells are PBMCs isolated from approximately 9.2 ml of fresh blood. RNA transcripts provided the source from which TCR beta CDR3 regions were amplified. A first-round RT-PCR of the TCR CDR3 used the HTBI primer set. TCRdb reprocessed the multiplex PCR reads via MiXCR and lists one record per CDR3 protein. Among 600,000 or so distinct CDR3 sequences listed, about 17% were seen once. This CDR3 has 12 amino acids. Germline lookup yields CDR1 DFQATT and CDR2 SNEGSKA (reference sequence). The V end lost 2 bases, the J end lost 6 bases, and 10 bases lay between the germline ends.

This sequence originates from a woman aged 25 to 39 with Graves' hyperthyroidism. The source material was blood. V usage is TRBV20-1 and J usage is TRBJ1-1; possible D gene TRBD1, 6 bases. The CDR3 sequence is CSARQGSSEAFF. Here the CDR3 DNA reads TGCAGTGCTAGACAGGGGTCGTCTGAAGCTTTCTTT.